Below, one T cell receptor beta chain is given with its context. Its antigen specificity is not known. A much bigger clone sits one base away, suggesting this may be a read error. The CDR3 measures 13 amino acids from cysteine to phenylalanine. Only the CDR3 part of the read is kept: 39 bases, read in frame from the first base. Via the germline V gene (reference sequence), CDR1 is DFQATT and CDR2 SNEGSKA. These data are taken from a study of blood T cells in healthy people across ages (dated by TCRdb to the mid-2010s). Notes on the research overall: In model experiments, roughly one uniquely barcoded TCR beta cDNA molecule per two T cells was captured by template switching. Age-related changes in TCR beta repertoire diversity were measured in the study by deep sequencing normalized with unique cDNA molecular identifiers. Four age groups were formed from the donors: young (average roughly 16 years), middle-aged (less than 40), aged (roughly 59) and long-lived (approximately 78). To avoid experimental bias, donors of different ages were distributed randomly across sequencing lanes. For two donors (one aged 18 to 30 and one aged 80 or older), the study analyzed two additional independent replicas of 1 million unique cDNA reads from the same blood draw. On the study overall, not on this receptor specifically: Compared with the aged group, more naive CD4+ T cells, fewer expanded clones and increased TCR diversity were shown by the long-lived group, suggesting age selection. Observed TCR beta diversity correlated strongly with the percentage of naive T cells measured by flow cytometry. Donor CMV infection status was unknown, potentially confounding age-related changes in expanded clonotypes. As age increased, observed TCR beta diversity per million T cells dropped in a roughly linear way, and a significant reduction was already evident by age around 41. Estimates of total diversity from one million sequenced T cells were regarded as lower bounds and underestimates. Because profiling used bulk unsorted PBMCs, naive and antigen-experienced compartments could not be compared conclusively.

Libraries were prepared through 5' RACE. Sequencing was carried out with an Illumina HiSeq 2500. A second PCR of about 7 to 12 cycles was run with a J-beta primer mix and a sample-barcoded 5' primer. A unique molecular identifier was introduced onto each TCR beta cDNA molecule by a template-switch 5' adaptor carrying 12 random nucleotides. At least 3 million CDR3-containing paired-end reads were obtained from each sample. All of the RNA was converted into first-strand cDNA using the Mint cDNA synthesis kit, with a TRBC-specific oligonucleotide serving as the primer. Following uracil-DNA glycosylase treatment, all cDNA underwent a first 18-cycle PCR with the universal primers M1SS and BC2_uni_R. In the source study's methods: Each sample was normalized by randomly selecting 1 million high-quality reads, each carrying a distinct molecular identifier. Reads sharing molecular identifiers were discarded rather than binned into consensus sequences. MiTCR, run with a Q25 quality threshold and the strictest error-elimination algorithm, handled CDR3 identification, clonotype clustering and error correction. Lower-bound total TCR beta diversity was estimated with a nonparametric unseen species model using Euler transformation. Clones were called with MiXCR by TCRdb after fastp trimmed the public reads at Q25, and only in-frame beta chains were retained. One record per CDR3 amino acid sequence lists the most common genes and DNA. The V and J calls come from TCRdb's annotation, not from the publication. In all, the sample holds 1.5 million to 2 million distinct CDR3 sequences, and approximately 28% of those were seen once. The ten largest clonotypes hold more than 6% of the sample.

Systemically healthy Caucasian individuals from Russia, over 30 in total and aged roughly 6 to 100 years, were included as donors. Each donor gave approximately 10 milliliters of peripheral blood, collected into EDTA-treated Vacutainer tubes. Ficoll-Paque density-gradient centrifugation was used to isolate PBMCs, with at least 6.5 million per sample. Trizol reagent was used to extract total RNA from PBMCs, with at least 6 micrograms per sample. The percentages of naive CD45RAhigh/CD27high T cells were determined by flow cytometry on a PBMC aliquot from every donor. The source material was blood. The origin of this receptor is a woman in her 30s in good health. The chain is made from TRBV20-1 and TRBJ2-5, with the identity of the D gene unclear. The DNA is TGCGGTGCTAGATCCCTCAACCAAGAGACCCAGTACTTC. This encodes CGARSLNQETQYF.